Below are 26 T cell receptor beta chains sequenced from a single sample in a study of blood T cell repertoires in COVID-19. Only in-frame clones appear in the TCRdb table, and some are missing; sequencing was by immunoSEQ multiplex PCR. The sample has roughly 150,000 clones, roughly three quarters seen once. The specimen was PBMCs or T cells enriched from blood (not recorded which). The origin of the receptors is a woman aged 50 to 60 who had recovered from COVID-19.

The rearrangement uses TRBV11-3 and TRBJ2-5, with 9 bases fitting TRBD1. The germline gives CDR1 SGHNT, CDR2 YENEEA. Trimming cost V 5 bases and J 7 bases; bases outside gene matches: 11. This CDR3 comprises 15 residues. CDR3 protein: CASSLGTGPSGTQYF. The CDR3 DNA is TGTGCCAGCAGCCTCGGGACAGGGCCAAGTGGGACCCAGTACTTC.

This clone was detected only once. CDR3 DNA sequence: TGTGCTAGTGGTTTGGAGACGACAATACGACGCAATCAGCCCCAGCATTTT. It is translated as CASGLETTIRRNQPQHF. J is TRBJ1-5 and V is TRBV12-5; unclear D gene. The CDR3 loop spans 17 amino acids. Trimming stripped 1 base from V and 2 bases from J, with 15 bases between. Germline V gives CDR1 LGHNT, CDR2 FRNRAP.

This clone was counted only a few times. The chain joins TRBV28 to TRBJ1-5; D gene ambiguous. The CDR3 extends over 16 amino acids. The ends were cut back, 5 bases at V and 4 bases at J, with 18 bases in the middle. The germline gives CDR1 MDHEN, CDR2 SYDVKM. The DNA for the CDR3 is TGTGCCAGCAGTCCATCCCTGGCCGGGGAAAATCAGCCCCAGCATTTT. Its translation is CASSPSLAGENQPQHF.

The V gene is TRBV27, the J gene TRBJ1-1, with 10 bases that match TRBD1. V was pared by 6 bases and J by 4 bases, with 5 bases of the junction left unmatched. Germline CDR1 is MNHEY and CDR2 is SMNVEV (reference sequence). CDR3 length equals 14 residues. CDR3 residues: CASRPTGGVTEAFF. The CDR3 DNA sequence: TGTGCCAGCAGGCCGACAGGGGGCGTCACTGAAGCTTTCTTT.

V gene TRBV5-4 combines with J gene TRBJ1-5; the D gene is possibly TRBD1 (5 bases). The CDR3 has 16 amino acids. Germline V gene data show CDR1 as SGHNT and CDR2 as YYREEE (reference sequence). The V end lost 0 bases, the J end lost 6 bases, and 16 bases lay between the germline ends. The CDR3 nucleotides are TGTGCCAGCAGCTTGGATGGAGGGACGCAAGGTCAGCCCCAGCATTTT. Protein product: CASSLDGGTQGQPQHF.

CDR3 protein: CASSIQGGNTEAFF. The CDR3 coding sequence is TGTGCCAGTAGTATTCAAGGGGGGAACACTGAAGCTTTCTTT. The rearrangement joins TRBV19 to TRBJ1-1; D may be TRBD1 (6 bases). The length of the CDR3 is 14 residues. The germline V gene has CDR1 LNHDA and CDR2 SQIVND (reference sequence). The V and J ends lost 3 bases and 1 base respectively, with 9 bases between them.

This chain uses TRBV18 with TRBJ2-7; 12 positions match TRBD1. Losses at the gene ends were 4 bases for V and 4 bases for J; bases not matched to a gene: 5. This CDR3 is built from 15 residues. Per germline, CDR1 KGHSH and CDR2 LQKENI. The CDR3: CASSLGTGGEYEQYF. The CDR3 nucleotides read TGTGCCAGCTCACTCGGGACAGGGGGCGAATACGAGCAGTACTTC.

The CDR3 region has the DNA TGTGCCAGCATGAGACTGACTGGAGGAAATAATCAGCCCCAGCATTTT. Translation: CASMRLTGGNNQPQHF. The chain couples TRBV5-6 to TRBJ1-5; no clear D. Looked up from germline, CDR1 is SGHDT and CDR2 is YYEEEE. Trimming cost V 6 bases and J 4 bases, with 20 bases left between them. The CDR3 has 16 amino acids.

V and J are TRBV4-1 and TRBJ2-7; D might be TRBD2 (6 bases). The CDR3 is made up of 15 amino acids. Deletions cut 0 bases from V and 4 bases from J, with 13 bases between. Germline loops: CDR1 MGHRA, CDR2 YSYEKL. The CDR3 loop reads CASSQDRLGGYEQYF. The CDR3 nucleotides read TGCGCCAGCAGCCAAGACCGTTTGGGAGGTTACGAGCAGTACTTC.

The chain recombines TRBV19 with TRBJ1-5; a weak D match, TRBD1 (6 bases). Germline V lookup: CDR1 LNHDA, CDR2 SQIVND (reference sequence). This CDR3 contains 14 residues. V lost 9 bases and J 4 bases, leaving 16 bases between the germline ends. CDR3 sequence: CASRPGQWNQPQHF. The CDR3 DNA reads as TGTGCCAGCCGACCCGGACAGTGGAATCAGCCCCAGCATTTT. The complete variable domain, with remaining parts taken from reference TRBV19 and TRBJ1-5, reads DGGITQSPKYLFRKEGQNVTLSCEQNLNHDAMYWYRQDPGQGLRLIYYSQIVNDFQKGDIAEGYSVSREKKESFPLTVTSAQKNPTAFYLCASRPGQWNQPQHFGDGTRLSIL.

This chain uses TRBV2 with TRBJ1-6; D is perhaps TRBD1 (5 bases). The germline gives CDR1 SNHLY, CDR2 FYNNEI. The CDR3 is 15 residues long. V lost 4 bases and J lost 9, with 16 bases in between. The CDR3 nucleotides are TGTGCCAGCAGTGTCGGGACTGTTATTGTTTCACCCCTCCACTTT. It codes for CASSVGTVIVSPLHF.

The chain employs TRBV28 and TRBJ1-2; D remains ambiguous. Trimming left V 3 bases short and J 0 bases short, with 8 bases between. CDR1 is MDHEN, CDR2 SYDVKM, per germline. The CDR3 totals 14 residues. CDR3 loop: CASSFALANYGYTF. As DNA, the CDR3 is TGTGCCAGCAGTTTTGCCCTAGCTAACTATGGCTACACCTTC.

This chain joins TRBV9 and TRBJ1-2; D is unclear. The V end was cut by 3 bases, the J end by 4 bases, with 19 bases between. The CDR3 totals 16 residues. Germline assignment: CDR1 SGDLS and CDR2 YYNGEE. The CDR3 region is CASSERVGGGLYGYTF. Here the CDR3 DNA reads TGTGCCAGCAGCGAGCGGGTCGGCGGAGGACTCTATGGCTACACCTTC.

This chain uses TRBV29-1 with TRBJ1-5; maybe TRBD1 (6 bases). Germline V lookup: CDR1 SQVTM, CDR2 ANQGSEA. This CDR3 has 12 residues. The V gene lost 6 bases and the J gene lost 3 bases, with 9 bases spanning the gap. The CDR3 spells CSVGQINQPQHF. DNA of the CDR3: TGCAGCGTAGGACAGATCAATCAGCCCCAGCATTTT. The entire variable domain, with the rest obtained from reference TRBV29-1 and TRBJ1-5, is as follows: SAVISQKPSRDICQRGTSLTIQCQVDSQVTMMFWYRQQPGQSLTLIATANQGSEATYESGFVIDKFPISRPNLTFSTLTVSNMSPEDSSIYLCSVGQINQPQHFGDGTRLSIL.

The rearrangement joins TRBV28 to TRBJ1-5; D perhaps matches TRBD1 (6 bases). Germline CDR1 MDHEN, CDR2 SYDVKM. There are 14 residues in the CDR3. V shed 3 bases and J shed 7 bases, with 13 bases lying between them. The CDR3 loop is CASSFGGAGQPQHF. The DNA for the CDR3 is TGTGCCAGCAGTTTCGGGGGGGCGGGGCAGCCCCAGCATTTT.

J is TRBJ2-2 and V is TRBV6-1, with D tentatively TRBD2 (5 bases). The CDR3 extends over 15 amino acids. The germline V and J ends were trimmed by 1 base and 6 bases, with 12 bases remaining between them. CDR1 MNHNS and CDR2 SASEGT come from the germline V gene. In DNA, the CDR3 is TGTGCCAGCAGTGAAGTCGGGGTCCGGGCCGGGGAGCTGTTTTTT. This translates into CASSEVGVRAGELFF.

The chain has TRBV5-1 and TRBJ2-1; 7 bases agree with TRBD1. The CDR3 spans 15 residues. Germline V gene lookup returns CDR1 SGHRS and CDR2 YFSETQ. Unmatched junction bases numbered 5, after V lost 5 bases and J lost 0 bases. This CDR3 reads CASSTGVSSYNEQFF. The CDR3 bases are TGCGCCAGCAGTACAGGGGTTAGCTCCTACAATGAGCAGTTCTTC.

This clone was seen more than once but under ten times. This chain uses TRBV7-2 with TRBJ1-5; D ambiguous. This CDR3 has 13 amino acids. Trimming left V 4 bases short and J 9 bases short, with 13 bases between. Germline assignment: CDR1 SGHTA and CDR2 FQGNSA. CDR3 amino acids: CASSSTASSPQHF. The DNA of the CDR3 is TGTGCCAGCAGCTCAACAGCATCGTCGCCCCAGCATTTT.

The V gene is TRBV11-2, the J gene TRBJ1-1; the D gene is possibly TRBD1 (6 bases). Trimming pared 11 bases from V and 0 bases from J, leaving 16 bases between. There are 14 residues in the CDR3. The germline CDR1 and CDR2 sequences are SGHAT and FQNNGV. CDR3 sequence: CAGKTGPMNTEAFF. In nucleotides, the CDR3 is TGTGCCGGTAAGACAGGACCTATGAACACTGAAGCTTTCTTT.

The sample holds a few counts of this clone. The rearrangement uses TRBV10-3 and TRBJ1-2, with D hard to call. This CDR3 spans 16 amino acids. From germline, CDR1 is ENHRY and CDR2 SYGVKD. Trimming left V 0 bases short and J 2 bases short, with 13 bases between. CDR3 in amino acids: CAISESSGRENYGYTF. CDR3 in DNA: TGTGCCATCAGTGAGTCGTCGGGTCGGGAGAACTATGGCTACACCTTC.

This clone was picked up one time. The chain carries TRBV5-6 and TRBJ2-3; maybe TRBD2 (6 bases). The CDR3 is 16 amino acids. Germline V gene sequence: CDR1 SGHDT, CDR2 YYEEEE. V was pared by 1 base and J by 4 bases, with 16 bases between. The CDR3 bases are TGTGCCAGCAGCTTGTGGCATGGGGGGACGGCAGATACGCAGTATTTT. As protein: CASSLWHGGTADTQYF.

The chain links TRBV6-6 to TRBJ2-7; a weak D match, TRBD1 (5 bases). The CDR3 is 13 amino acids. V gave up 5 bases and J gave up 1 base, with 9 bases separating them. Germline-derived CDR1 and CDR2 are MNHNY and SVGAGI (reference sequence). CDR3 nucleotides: TGTGCCAGCAGTCAGCGACAGTCCTACGAGCAGTACTTC. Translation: CASSQRQSYEQYF.

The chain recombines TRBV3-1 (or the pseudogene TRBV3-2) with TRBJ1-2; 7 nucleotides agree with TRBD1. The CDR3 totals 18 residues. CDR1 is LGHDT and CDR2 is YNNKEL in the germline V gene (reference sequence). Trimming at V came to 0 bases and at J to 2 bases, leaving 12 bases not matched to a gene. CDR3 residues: CASSQEAPITGENYGYTF. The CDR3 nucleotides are TGTGCCAGCAGCCAAGAGGCCCCAATAACAGGGGAAAACTATGGCTACACCTTC.

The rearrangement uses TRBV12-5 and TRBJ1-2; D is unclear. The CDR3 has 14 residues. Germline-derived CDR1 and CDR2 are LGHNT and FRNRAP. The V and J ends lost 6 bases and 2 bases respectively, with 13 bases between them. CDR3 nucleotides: TGTGCTAGTGGCCAAGCGAACGTCAACTATGGCTACACCTTC. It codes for CASGQANVNYGYTF.

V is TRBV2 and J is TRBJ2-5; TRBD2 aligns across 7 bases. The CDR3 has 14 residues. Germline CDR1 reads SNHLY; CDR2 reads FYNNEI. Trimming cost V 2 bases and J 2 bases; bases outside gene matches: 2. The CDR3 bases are TGTGCCAGCAGTGAAATGGGGGGGCAAGAGACCCAGTACTTC. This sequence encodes CASSEMGGQETQYF.

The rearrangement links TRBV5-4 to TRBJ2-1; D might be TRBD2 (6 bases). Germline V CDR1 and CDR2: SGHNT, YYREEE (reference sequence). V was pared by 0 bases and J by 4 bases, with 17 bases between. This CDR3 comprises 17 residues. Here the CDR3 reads CASSLAGGRRGYNEQFF. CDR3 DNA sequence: TGTGCCAGCAGCTTGGCTGGAGGGAGAAGGGGATACAATGAGCAGTTCTTC. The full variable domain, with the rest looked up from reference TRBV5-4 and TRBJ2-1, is ETGVTQSPTHLIKTRGQQVTLRCSSQSGHNTVSWYQQALGQGPQFIFQYYREEENGRGNFPPRFSGLQFPNYSSELNVNALELDDSALYLCASSLAGGRRGYNEQFFGPGTRLTVL.